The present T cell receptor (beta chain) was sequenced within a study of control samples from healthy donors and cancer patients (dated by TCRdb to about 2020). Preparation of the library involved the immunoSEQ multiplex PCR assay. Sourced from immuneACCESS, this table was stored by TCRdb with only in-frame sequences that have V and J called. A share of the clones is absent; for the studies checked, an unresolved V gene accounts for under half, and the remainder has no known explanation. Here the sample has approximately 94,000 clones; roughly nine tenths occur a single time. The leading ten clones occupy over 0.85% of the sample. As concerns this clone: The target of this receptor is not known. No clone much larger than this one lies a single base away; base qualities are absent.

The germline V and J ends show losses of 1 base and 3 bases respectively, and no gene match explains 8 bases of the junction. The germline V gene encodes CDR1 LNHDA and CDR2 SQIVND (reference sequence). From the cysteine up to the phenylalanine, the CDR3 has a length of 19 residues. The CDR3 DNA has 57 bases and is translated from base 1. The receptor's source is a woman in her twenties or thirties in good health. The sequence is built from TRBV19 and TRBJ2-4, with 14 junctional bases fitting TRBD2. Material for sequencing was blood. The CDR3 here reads CASSIGGLAGVFGKNIQYF. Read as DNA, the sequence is TGTGCCAGTAGTATAGGGGGACTAGCGGGAGTCTTTGGCAAAAACATTCAGTACTTC.